These 28 T cell receptor beta chains came from one sample sequenced in a study of cytomegalovirus exposure and HLA in healthy donors. PCR involved 60 Vbeta and 13 Jbeta primers. Here immunoSEQ multiplex PCR was the method, and the copy in TCRdb shows in-frame clones only, minus some. Among about 150,000 clones listed, around 81% were seen once. The sequencing input was PBMCs. The receptors originated from a woman in her thirties or forties in good health and CMV-seropositive.

The chain has TRBV28 and TRBJ2-7, with D possibly being TRBD1 (5 bases). V lost 4 bases and J 2 bases, leaving 9 bases between the germline ends. This CDR3 region has 13 residues. The germline gives CDR1 MDHEN, CDR2 SYDVKM. CDR3 sequence (DNA): TGTGCCAGCAGTTCTGGGGCCCCCTACGAGCAGTACTTC. This codes for CASSSGAPYEQYF.

V is TRBV7-9 and J is TRBJ2-7; perhaps TRBD1 as D (5 bases). CDR1 and CDR2 (germline): SEHNR, FQNEAQ (reference sequence). The CDR3 is 14 residues long. V was cut by 7 bases and J by 2 bases, with 15 bases left in between. The CDR3: CASKKAQGPYEQYF. CDR3 nucleotides: TGTGCCAGCAAAAAAGCCCAGGGCCCCTACGAGCAGTACTTC.

The chain recombines TRBV18 with TRBJ1-4; D is perhaps TRBD1 (6 bases). Germline V gives CDR1 KGHSH, CDR2 LQKENI. Trimming removed 2 bases from V and 3 bases from J, with 13 bases in between. This CDR3 contains 16 residues. CDR3 nucleotides: TGTGCCAGCTCACCAGTTGGACAGCTCGCTAATGAAAAACTGTTTTTT. Translation gives CASSPVGQLANEKLFF.

The rearrangement links TRBV18 to TRBJ1-3; D is perhaps TRBD1 (6 bases). The CDR3 extends over 15 amino acids. The germline gives CDR1 KGHSH, CDR2 LQKENI. V lost 2 bases to trimming and J lost 4 bases, with 12 bases between them. The CDR3 loop reads CASSPTGTRGNTIYF. The CDR3 nucleotides are TGTGCCAGCTCACCAACCGGGACACGGGGAAACACCATATATTTT.

The rearrangement joins TRBV2 to TRBJ1-5; D not certain. Trimming took off 6 bases at V and 7 bases at J, with 16 bases between the two ends. This CDR3 comprises 14 residues. Germline V gene sequence: CDR1 SNHLY, CDR2 FYNNEI. In nucleotides, the CDR3 is TGTGCCAGCAGCGACGGGTCGTCGGGGCAGCCCCAGCATTTT. It encodes CASSDGSSGQPQHF.

This clone turned up a few times. The chain has TRBV9 and TRBJ2-1; TRBD2 matches 9 bases. The ends lost 0 bases at V and 14 bases at J; junction bases unmatched: 12. This CDR3 spans 15 amino acids. From germline, CDR1 is SGDLS and CDR2 YYNGEE. The DNA for the CDR3 is TGTGCCAGCAGCGTAGTAGCGGGAGCCAATCAAAAAAAGTTCTTC. This codes for CASSVVAGANQKKFF.

The chain links TRBV28 to TRBJ1-4; 7 nucleotides line up with TRBD1. CDR3 length: 15 residues. Germline lookup yields CDR1 MDHEN and CDR2 SYDVKM. After removal of 6 bases from V and 4 bases from J, the junction contained 8 bases not matched to a gene. The CDR3 DNA sequence: TGTGCCAGCAGGGGCTTGGACAGGCATAATGAAAAACTGTTTTTT. It is translated as CASRGLDRHNEKLFF.

The chain is built from TRBV9 and TRBJ2-1, with a tentative D call TRBD1 (5 bases). Germline-derived CDR1 and CDR2 are SGDLS and YYNGEE. The CDR3 sequence is 14 residues long. Trimming removed 3 bases from V and 5 bases from J, with 12 bases in between. CDR3 DNA: TGTGCCAGCAGCGCAGGGTTTAGAGACAATGAGCAGTTCTTC. This encodes CASSAGFRDNEQFF.

This clone was recorded a few times. The V gene is TRBV7-3, the J gene TRBJ2-1; 9 bases map to TRBD2. The trim removed 5 bases at V and 4 bases at J, leaving 15 bases unmatched. Germline lookup yields CDR1 SGHTA and CDR2 FQGTGA. The CDR3 is 18 amino acids. Written as DNA, the CDR3 is TGTGCCAGCAGCCCGAGGGTGGTAGCTAGCGGGGCGTACAATGAGCAGTTCTTC. Its protein is CASSPRVVASGAYNEQFF. The full variable domain, rest sourced from reference TRBV7-3 and TRBJ2-1, is GAGVSQTPSNKVTEKGKYVELRCDPISGHTALYWYRQSLGQGPEFLIYFQGTGAADDSGLPNDRFFAVRPEGSVSTLKIQRTERGDSAVYLCASSPRVVASGAYNEQFFGPGTRLTVL.

The chain joins TRBV4-1 to TRBJ2-1; 8 nucleotides match TRBD2. The length of the CDR3 is 16 residues. Germline V gives CDR1 MGHRA, CDR2 YSYEKL. The ends lost 4 bases at V and 5 bases at J; junction bases unmatched: 10. The CDR3 region has the DNA TGCGCCAGCAGCCTGTCCCCTAGCGGGCCAGACAATGAGCAGTTCTTC. This codes for CASSLSPSGPDNEQFF.

This clone was recorded a few times. The chain joins TRBV9 to TRBJ2-3, with 7 bases aligning to TRBD2. J lost 3 bases, V lost 5 bases, and 9 bases had no gene match. Germline V CDR1 and CDR2: SGDLS, YYNGEE. The CDR3 is made up of 15 amino acids. The DNA of the CDR3 is TGTGCCAGCAGTCGCTCCGGGACTACGACAGATACGCAGTATTTT. This gives the protein CASSRSGTTTDTQYF. Full variable domain (missing parts from reference TRBV9 and TRBJ2-3): DSGVTQTPKHLITATGQRVTLRCSPRSGDLSVYWYQQSLDQGLQFLIQYYNGEERAKGNILERFSAQQFPDLHSELNLSSLELGDSALYFCASSRSGTTTDTQYFGPGTRLTVL.

This sequence joins TRBV29-1 and TRBJ1-1; possibly TRBD1 for D (6 bases). Germline loops: CDR1 SQVTM, CDR2 ANQGSEA. This CDR3 has 12 amino acids. CDR3 sequence reads: CSGQGGDTEAFF. DNA for the CDR3: TGCAGTGGACAAGGGGGGGACACTGAAGCTTTCTTT.

The rearrangement joins TRBV5-1 to TRBJ1-1; 8 bases align to TRBD1. The length of the CDR3 is 14 residues. Germline CDR1 is SGHRS and CDR2 is YFSETQ. J gave up 5 bases and V 6 bases, and 9 bases lay outside the gene matches. CDR3 sequence reads: CASILGTGGTEAFF. CDR3 DNA: TGCGCCAGCATCCTCGGGACAGGTGGTACTGAAGCTTTCTTT.

The CDR3 loop is CASSQTGTGASEAFF. CDR3 in DNA: TGCGCCAGCAGCCAAACCGGGACAGGAGCTTCTGAAGCTTTCTTT. The V call is TRBV4-1, the J call TRBJ1-1, with 8 bases fitting TRBD1. The junction had 8 bases not matched to a gene; V was cut back by 2 bases and J by 6 bases. The CDR3 runs 15 residues. From germline, CDR1 is MGHRA and CDR2 YSYEKL.

A note on this clone: A junction boundary mismatches the germline segment, possibly from a read error. The J gene is TRBJ1-1, the V gene TRBV5-1; D may be TRBD1 (5 bases). The CDR3 is 15 residues long. Germline CDR1 reads SGHRS; CDR2 reads YFSETQ. CDR3 sequence reads: CASSLDSLVGTEAFF. The CDR3 DNA sequence: TGCGCCAGCAGCCTGGACTCTCTGGTAGGGACTGAGGCTTTCTTT. The variable domain in full, completed from reference TRBV5-1 and TRBJ1-1, reads KAGVTQTPRYLIKTRGQQVTLSCSPISGHRSVSWYQQTPGQGLQFLFEYFSETQRNKGNFPGRFSGRQFSNSRSEMNVSTLELGDSALYLCASSLDSLVGTEAFFGQGTRLTVV.

The genes are TRBV9 and TRBJ2-1, with a possible D match to TRBD2 (6 bases). The V gene lost 0 bases and the J gene lost 4 bases, with 20 bases spanning the gap. The germline V gene has CDR1 SGDLS and CDR2 YYNGEE. The CDR3 runs 18 residues. CDR3 bases: TGTGCCAGCAGCGTAGAGGGAGGATTAGGGTGGGATTACAATGAGCAGTTCTTC. Its translation: CASSVEGGLGWDYNEQFF. Full variable domain (remainder filled in from reference TRBV9 and TRBJ2-1): DSGVTQTPKHLITATGQRVTLRCSPRSGDLSVYWYQQSLDQGLQFLIQYYNGEERAKGNILERFSAQQFPDLHSELNLSSLELGDSALYFCASSVEGGLGWDYNEQFFGPGTRLTVL.

This sequence joins TRBV11-3 and TRBJ2-1; TRBD2 matches 15 bases. There are 18 residues in the CDR3. From germline, CDR1 is SGHNT and CDR2 YENEEA. Unmatched junction bases numbered 6, after V lost 1 base and J lost 5 bases. CDR3 region: CASSLVFGTSGRNNEQFF. The DNA of the CDR3 is TGTGCCAGCAGCTTAGTGTTCGGGACTAGCGGGAGGAACAATGAGCAGTTCTTC.

The gene calls are TRBV4-1 and TRBJ2-7; 12 bases line up with TRBD2. Germline lookup yields CDR1 MGHRA and CDR2 YSYEKL. The CDR3 totals 17 residues. Losses at the gene ends were 0 bases for V and 0 bases for J; bases not matched to a gene: 3. CDR3 nucleotides: TGCGCCAGCAGCCAAGATCCGACTAGCGGGAGCTCCTACGAGCAGTACTTC. Translated: CASSQDPTSGSSYEQYF.

The chain links TRBV7-6 to TRBJ2-2; D not certain. The V gene's germline CDR1 is SGHVS and CDR2 FNYEAQ. CDR3 length equals 12 residues. V gave up 5 bases and J gave up 6 bases, with 7 bases separating them. CDR3 region: CASSPLAGELFF. In DNA form, the CDR3 reads TGTGCCAGCAGCCCTCTCGCCGGGGAGCTGTTTTTT. The entire variable domain, with the rest obtained from reference TRBV7-6 and TRBJ2-2, is as follows: GAGVSQSPRYKVTKRGQDVALRCDPISGHVSLYWYRQALGQGPEFLTYFNYEAQQDKSGLPNDRFSAERPEGSISTLTIQRTEQRDSAMYRCASSPLAGELFFGEGSRLTVL.

The rearrangement links TRBV15 to TRBJ2-1; 11 bases map to TRBD1. The CDR3 contains 17 residues. Trimming removed 1 base from V and 9 bases from J; junction bases left unmatched: 11. Per the germline V gene, CDR1 is LNHNV and CDR2 is YYDKDF (reference sequence). The CDR3 loop reads CATSRARTGGSASEQFF. The CDR3, as DNA: TGTGCCACCAGCAGAGCGCGGACAGGGGGCTCAGCAAGTGAGCAGTTCTTC.

The J gene is TRBJ2-7, the V gene TRBV21-1; whether TRBD2, the table's D call, matches the DNA was not checked. TRBV21-1 is tagged as a pseudogene. The CDR3 consists of 16 residues. DNA for the CDR3: TGTGCCAGCAGCCCGACGGGCGGGAGCCCTACCTACGAGCAGTACTTC. The encoded protein is CASSPTGGSPTYEQYF.

This clone was observed a handful of times. The J gene is TRBJ1-1, the V gene TRBV6-5; no definite D call. Between the trimmed V and J ends, which lost 2 bases and 7 bases, there was a span of 17 bases. Germline V gene lookup returns CDR1 MNHEY and CDR2 SVGAGI. This CDR3 comprises 15 residues. Written as DNA, the CDR3 is TGTGCCAGCAGTTACCCCGGACTACCGCCAAGTGAAGCTTTCTTT. Encoded protein: CASSYPGLPPSEAFF.

CDR3 loop: CASSLQGAGNEQFF. The CDR3 coding sequence is TGTGCCAGCAGTTTACAGGGGGCAGGGAATGAGCAGTTCTTC. This chain joins TRBV2 and TRBJ2-1; 9 bases fit TRBD1. Germline V gene data show CDR1 as SNHLY and CDR2 as FYNNEI. V was pared by 5 bases and J by 7 bases, with 6 bases of the junction left unmatched. The CDR3 extends over 14 amino acids. Full variable domain (rest looked up from reference TRBV2 and TRBJ2-1): EPEVTQTPSHQVTQMGQEVILRCVPISNHLYFYWYRQILGQKVEFLVSFYNNEISEKSEIFDDQFSVERPDGSNFTLKIRSTKLEDSAMYFCASSLQGAGNEQFFGPGTRLTVL.

This clone has a handful of counts. The rearrangement links TRBV10-3 to TRBJ2-1; 10 nucleotides match TRBD1. The V and J ends lost 4 bases and 4 bases, in that order; junction bases with no gene match: 1. Germline assignment: CDR1 ENHRY and CDR2 SYGVKD. There are 14 residues in the CDR3. CDR3 DNA: TGTGCCATCAGTGGGACAGGGGGTTACAATGAGCAGTTCTTC. This gives the protein CAISGTGGYNEQFF.

The chain is built from TRBV9 and TRBJ2-1; TRBD2 agrees at 8 bases. This CDR3 is built from 15 residues. The germline V gene has CDR1 SGDLS and CDR2 YYNGEE. The trim removed 4 bases at V and 6 bases at J, leaving 9 bases unmatched. CDR3 sequence: CASSSGTSFGNEQFF. The DNA of the CDR3 is TGTGCCAGCAGCTCTGGGACTAGTTTTGGCAATGAGCAGTTCTTC.

V and J are TRBV30 and TRBJ1-1; 8 nucleotides agree with TRBD1. This CDR3 is built from 15 residues. Trimming took 4 bases from V and 6 from J; bases not matched to a gene: 13. Germline values: CDR1 GTSNPN, CDR2 SVGIG (reference sequence). Written as DNA, the CDR3 is TGTGCCTGGACGCCTCGGACAGGGTGGTTGGCTGAAGCTTTCTTT. This translates into CAWTPRTGWLAEAFF. The complete variable domain, with remaining parts taken from reference TRBV30 and TRBJ1-1, reads SQTIHQWPATLVQPVGSPLSLECTVEGTSNPNLYWYRQAAGRGLQLLFYSVGIGQISSEVPQNLSASRPQDRQFILSSKKLLLSDSGFYLCAWTPRTGWLAEAFFGQGTRLTVV.

J is TRBJ2-3 and V is TRBV4-1; 11 bases line up with TRBD2. The length of the CDR3 is 18 residues. V lost 1 base to trimming and J lost 2 bases; unmatched junction nucleotides: 8. Germline V gives CDR1 MGHRA, CDR2 YSYEKL. The chain's CDR3 is CASSQGVIAGGLTDTQYF. The CDR3, as DNA: TGCGCCAGCAGCCAAGGAGTAATAGCGGGAGGGCTCACAGATACGCAGTATTTT.

The rearrangement joins TRBV5-1 to TRBJ2-5; D gene unclear. The J call may not be correct, given that the DNA end is closer to TRBJ2-7. Germline assignment: CDR1 SGHRS and CDR2 YFSETQ. CDR3 length equals 13 residues. The chain's CDR3 is CASSFSTSYEQYF. In nucleotides, the CDR3 is TGCGCCAGCAGCTTCTCCACTTCCTACGAGCAGTACTTC.